Listed below are T cell receptor beta chains from one sample, sequenced in a study of radiation and T cells in renal cell carcinoma. Profiled with immunoSEQ multiplex PCR; TCRdb holds only in-frame clones, not every one. The sample lists 150,000 to 200,000 clones, about 85% seen once, with roughly 10% in the top ten. Sequenced material: blood, taken from a patient whose treatment included radiotherapy and nephrectomy. Receptors originate from a woman aged 50 to 60 with renal cell carcinoma. CDR3s include the opening cysteine and the closing phenylalanine or tryptophan. D genes are given only for firm matches. Some rows mark clone size as missing; the rest say once, few, many or name a class of expanded clone.

v_call	clone_size	d_call	cdr3_length	j_call	cdr3_nt	cdr3_aa
TRBV5-1	NA	TRBD1	18	TRBJ1-2	TGCGCCAGCAGCTTACGGGACAGGGGGGACTTAGAAGACTATGGCTACACCTTC	CASSLRDRGDLEDYGYTF
TRBV9	NA	NA	17	TRBJ1-6	TGTGCCAGCAGCGCGACAGGCCGGAGCTCCTATAATTCACCCCTCCACTTT	CASSATGRSSYNSPLHF
TRBV13	NA	NA	14	TRBJ2-3	TGTGCCAGCAGCTTGGGCAGGGGCACAGATACGCAGTATTTT	CASSLGRGTDTQYF
TRBV4-2	NA	TRBD1	16	TRBJ2-5	TGTGCCAGCAGCCAACCTGGACAGGGGGCGGGGGAGACCCAGTACTTC	CASSQPGQGAGETQYF
TRBV29-1	NA	TRBD1	14	TRBJ2-5	TGCAGCGTCGGGGTGCCGGACAGGGGGATGACCCAGTACTTC	CSVGVPDRGMTQYF
TRBV4-2	NA	TRBD2	15	TRBJ2-3	TGTGCCAGCAGCCCACCGGGACTAGGAGAAGATACGCAGTATTTT	CASSPPGLGEDTQYF
TRBV4-3	NA	TRBD1	14	TRBJ1-2	TGCGCCAGCAGCCGCCGGGACAGTCAGTATGGCTACACCTTC	CASSRRDSQYGYTF
TRBV15	NA	TRBD1	19	TRBJ1-6	TGTGCCACCAGCAGTGGGGGACAGGGAGGGTCGTCCTATAATTCACCCCTCCACTTT	CATSSGGQGGSSYNSPLHF
TRBV5-4	NA	NA	14	TRBJ2-1	TGTGCCAGCAGCTTGGGGGGGCTGAACAATGAGCAGTTCTTC	CASSLGGLNNEQFF
TRBV7-6	NA	NA	15	TRBJ2-1	TGTGCCAGCAGCCGCCTAGGTGGGAATAGCGATGAGCAGTTCTTC	CASSRLGGNSDEQFF
TRBV6-6	NA	NA	16	TRBJ1-2	TGTGCCAGCAGTTATTCCATGACGATCAGAGGTTATGGCTACACCTTC	CASSYSMTIRGYGYTF
TRBV2	NA	NA	15	TRBJ2-1	TGTGCCAGCAAATTGTCCCCCTCGAGCGTCGATGAGCAGTTCTTC	CASKLSPSSVDEQFF
TRBV19	NA	NA	13	TRBJ2-3	TGTGCCAGTAACGCAGGATTCACAGATACGCAGTATTTT	CASNAGFTDTQYF
TRBV7-3	NA	NA	14	TRBJ2-2	TGTGCCAGCATCCGCAGGGGGAACACCGGGGAGCTGTTTTTT	CASIRRGNTGELFF
TRBV18	NA	NA	14	TRBJ1-2	TGTGCCAGCTCACCACAGGGGAAGGAATATGGCTACACCTTC	CASSPQGKEYGYTF
TRBV7-8	once	TRBD2	16	TRBJ2-7	TGTGCCAGCAGCCGGGGACTAGCGGGGGACCGATACGAGCAGTACTTC	CASSRGLAGDRYEQYF
TRBV19	NA	TRBD1	14	TRBJ1-2	TGTGCCAGTAGTGGGACAGCAAGTTCCTATGGCTACACCTTC	CASSGTASSYGYTF
TRBV5-1	once	NA	12	TRBJ2-3	TGCGCCAGCAGCTTGAGGCCTAAAGAGAAGTATTTT	CASSLRPKEKYF
TRBV7-9	NA	NA	14	TRBJ2-2	TGTGCCAGCAGCCCCTCTTTGAACACCGGGGAGCTGTTTTTT	CASSPSLNTGELFF
TRBV19	NA	NA	16	TRBJ2-1	TGTGCCAGTAGTATCGCAGGGAACCTGAATAGCAATGAGCAGTTCTTC	CASSIAGNLNSNEQFF
TRBV7-2	NA	NA	16	TRBJ2-7	TGTGCCAGCAGCCCCGAGGCAAGAACCCCCCCCTACGAGCAGTACTTC	CASSPEARTPPYEQYF
TRBV4-2	few	TRBD2	14	TRBJ2-5	TGTGCCAGCAGCCCCGGGACTAGGGGAGAGACCCAGTACTTC	CASSPGTRGETQYF
TRBV5-1	few	NA	14	TRBJ1-1	TGCGCCAGCAGCTTGGGACCTACGAACACTGAAGCTTTCTTT	CASSLGPTNTEAFF
TRBV4-3	NA	NA	16	TRBJ2-6	TGCGCCAGCAGCCAAGAACTGGGAGCTGGGGCCAACGTCCTGACTTTC	CASSQELGAGANVLTF
TRBV7-2	NA	NA	16	TRBJ1-1	TGTGCCAGCAGCTTAAAGATAGGGGGAGGAGGAACTGAAGCTTTCTTT	CASSLKIGGGGTEAFF
TRBV29-1	NA	TRBD1	12	TRBJ1-2	TGCAGCGTTGACAGGGGGGGGAATGGCTACACCTTC	CSVDRGGNGYTF
TRBV6-6	NA	NA	16	TRBJ1-5	TGTGCCAGCAGTTACGCCTCGATCCGTAGCAATCAGCCCCAGCATTTT	CASSYASIRSNQPQHF
TRBV7-2	NA	NA	18	TRBJ2-5	TGTGCCAGCAGCTCTCCCGACGTGGGTCGGGGCGAGGGGGAGACCCAGTACTTC	CASSSPDVGRGEGETQYF
TRBV28	NA	TRBD1	13	TRBJ1-2	TGTGCCAGCAGTCAGAACAGGGGGGAAGGCTACACCTTC	CASSQNRGEGYTF
TRBV27	once	NA	13	TRBJ1-4	TGTGCCAGCAGTTTAACAGAAGGCCAAAAACTGTTTTTT	CASSLTEGQKLFF
TRBV19	NA	NA	15	TRBJ1-1	TGTGCCAGTAGTATGAACGGGGCAATGAATTCTGAAGCTTTCTTT	CASSMNGAMNSEAFF
TRBV4-2	few	TRBD1	15	TRBJ1-2	TGTGCCAGCAGCCAAGGGAGGGGGCAAAACTATGGCTACACCTTC	CASSQGRGQNYGYTF
TRBV11-2	NA	TRBD2	18	TRBJ2-3	TGTGCCAGCAGCTTATTTCGGGCGGGGGGACATGGTACAGATACGCAGTATTTT	CASSLFRAGGHGTDTQYF
TRBV7-2	NA	NA	15	TRBJ2-3	TGTGCCAGCAGCGCAGGTACGGGGTTCACAGATACGCAGTATTTT	CASSAGTGFTDTQYF
TRBV19	NA	NA	10	TRBJ2-5	TGTGCCACAGGGATGGAGACCCAGTACTTC	CATGMETQYF
TRBV29-1	NA	TRBD2	14	TRBJ2-3	TGCAGCGTGTGGACTAGCGGTATCACAGATACGCAGTATTTT	CSVWTSGITDTQYF